Here is one T cell receptor (beta chain) with its context. Its target is unknown. The source of the sample is a study of lymphopenia after photon versus proton radiotherapy. Sequenced by immunoSEQ multiplex PCR; TCRdb stores in-frame clones only, minus some. This table has some 29,000 clones, roughly 86% appearing once. Study-level results: Oligoclonal CD8+ Temra expansion after nadir drove photon patients' diversity drop.

The sequences come from peripheral blood, collected from a patient treated with proton-based radiotherapy. This receptor was taken from an older woman with cholangiocarcinoma. Some clones in this sample may be carry-over from other donors' samples.

The CDR3 DNA reads TGTGCCAGCAGCTTTCCCCCCTATCGGAGAGGCTACACCTTC. It codes for CASSFPPYRRGYTF. This chain joins TRBV7-2 and TRBJ1-2; D is unclear. The CDR3 is made up of 14 amino acids. Germline CDR1 SGHTA, CDR2 FQGNSA. The V end lost 3 bases, the J end lost 8 bases, and 16 bases lay between the germline ends.